This T cell receptor (beta chain) was documented in a study of blood T cell repertoires in COVID-19. Study as a whole: Specimens from acute and convalescent COVID-19 originated in the United States, Italy and Spain. Nucleic acid was either cDNA or gDNA, and it came from T cells, B-cell-depleted T cells, or PBMCs.

This CDR3 comprises 12 residues. CDR1 is SGHTA, CDR2 FQGTGA, per germline. Trimming cost V 3 bases and J 12 bases; bases outside gene matches: 3. In the source study's methods: Estimates of nucleated cell counts were drawn from the amplification of reference gene primers. The data were produced by immunoSEQ multiplex PCR, yet TCRdb's version contains in-frame clones alone and is incomplete. V and J calls and clone size come straight from that table; D and trimming were deduced from the DNA. The profile shows some 190,000 clones, 70% to 90% of them singletons. The cohort comprised adults aged about 18 to 100 years residing in under 25 US areas.

This receptor was taken from a man younger than 45 with acute COVID-19. The chain links TRBV7-3 to TRBJ2-7, with 12 nucleotides matching TRBD1. Sequenced sample: PBMCs or T cells enriched from blood (not recorded which). The CDR3 here is CASSFPGQGAYF. CDR3 nucleotide sequence: TGTGCCAGCAGCTTCCCGGGACAGGGGGCGTACTTC.